These 15 T cell receptor beta chains were sequenced from one sample in a study of vaccination effects on CD4 cells after COVID-19. Expansion of antigen-specific CD4+ T cells with viral peptide pools was carried out by the ViraFEST assay before sequencing. At the end of less than 12 days of culture, CD4+ T cells were isolated. The vaccine recipients had no prior SARS-CoV-2 infection, with negative nucleocapsid antibodies. These receptors have no identified antigens. Produced via immunoSEQ multiplex PCR; TCRdb's table is partial and in-frame only. The sample holds some 68,000 clones, 65% to 85% seen once. This material consisted of CD4+ T cells from PBMCs cultured with HCoV-OC43 spike peptides, taken before COVID-19 vaccination. Indicated subset: HCoV-OC43 spike overlapping peptide pool stimulation. These receptors were obtained from a human donor who received a COVID-19 vaccine.

This clone was recorded only once. The chain employs TRBV19 and TRBJ2-4; 10 bases match TRBD1. CDR3 length: 18 amino acids. Per germline, CDR1 LNHDA and CDR2 SQIVND (reference sequence). After removal of 4 bases from V and 0 bases from J, the junction contained 9 bases not matched to a gene. CDR3 bases: TGTGCCAGTAGTAGAACGGGGACAGGGGATCTAGCCAAAAACATTCAGTACTTC. It codes for CASSRTGTGDLAKNIQYF.

V and J are TRBV6-5 and TRBJ1-1, with TRBD1 as a possible D gene (6 bases). The CDR3 spans 15 residues. V was shortened by 6 bases and J by 3 bases, with 17 bases between the two germline ends. The germline V gene has CDR1 MNHEY and CDR2 SVGAGI. In DNA form, the CDR3 reads TGTGCCAGCAGCATACGGGGACACGGGGACACTGAAGCTTTCTTT. It is translated as CASSIRGHGDTEAFF.

The chain recombines TRBV10-2 with TRBJ2-3; D unclear. Germline V gene lookup returns CDR1 WSHSY and CDR2 SAAADI. V dropped 8 bases and J dropped 4 bases, with 4 bases sitting between them. The CDR3 has 10 residues. Written as DNA, the CDR3 is TGCGCCAGCCGAGCAGATACGCAGTATTTT. Translated, it gives CASRADTQYF.

This rearrangement joins TRBV24-1 to TRBJ2-1, with 8 bases aligning to TRBD1. Germline V CDR1 and CDR2: KGHDR, SFDVKD. The CDR3 runs 16 residues. J gave up 4 bases and V 4 bases, and 8 bases lay outside the gene matches. The CDR3 is CATSDPAGGKYNEQFF. CDR3 in DNA: TGTGCCACCAGTGACCCGGCAGGGGGCAAATACAATGAGCAGTTCTTC.

The count of this clone is one. J is TRBJ1-4 and V is TRBV7-2, with D possibly being TRBD1 (5 bases). CDR3 length: 13 amino acids. The germline V gene has CDR1 SGHTA and CDR2 FQGNSA. Trimming cost V 6 bases and J 10 bases, with 15 bases left between them. The CDR3 DNA reads TGTGCCAGCAGATGGGACTCGGGGGGAAAACTGTTTTTT. Residues: CASRWDSGGKLFF.

J is TRBJ1-2 and V is TRBV19; D is unclear. The CDR3 has 12 residues. V lost 5 bases and J 8 bases, leaving 12 bases between the germline ends. Germline CDR1 and CDR2: LNHDA and SQIVND (reference sequence). The DNA for the CDR3 is TGTGCCAGTAGTTTACAATCGTGGGGCTACACCTTC. Its protein is CASSLQSWGYTF.

This chain's CDR3 is CATSDPTGAETQYF. The CDR3 region has the DNA TGTGCCACCAGTGATCCCACGGGGGCTGAGACCCAGTACTTC. The V and J genes are TRBV24-1 and TRBJ2-5, with D perhaps assigned TRBD1 or TRBD2 (6 bases each). The germline V and J ends were trimmed by 3 bases and 5 bases, with 12 bases remaining between them. This CDR3 is built from 14 residues. Germline V gene sequence: CDR1 KGHDR, CDR2 SFDVKD.

This chain uses TRBV12-3 or TRBV12-4 with TRBJ1-2; no clear D gene. V was trimmed by 1 base and J by 2 bases, leaving 5 bases between them. CDR3 length equals 13 residues. CDR3 sequence: CASSLGRNYGYTF. The CDR3 DNA reads TGTGCCAGCAGTTTAGGACGGAACTATGGCTACACCTTC.

The chain has TRBV5-1 and TRBJ2-2, with 9 bases matching TRBD1. Germline V gene lookup returns CDR1 SGHRS and CDR2 YFSETQ. The length of the CDR3 is 16 residues. V shed 4 bases and J 2 bases; nucleotides not matched to a gene: 6. The chain's CDR3 is CASSQRTGANTGELFF. In DNA, the CDR3 is TGCGCCAGCAGCCAGAGGACAGGGGCAAACACCGGGGAGCTGTTTTTT.

This clone was seen just once. The chain employs TRBV7-9 and TRBJ1-4; no definite D call. CDR3 length: 13 residues. Germline CDR1 reads SEHNR; CDR2 reads FQNEAQ (reference sequence). The V and J ends lost 3 bases and 5 bases respectively, with 7 bases between them. The CDR3, as DNA: TGTGCCAGCAGCTTTGCCGGGAATGAAAAACTGTTTTTT. Protein: CASSFAGNEKLFF. Full variable domain (outside the CDR3, taken from reference TRBV7-9 and TRBJ1-4): DTGVSQNPRHKITKRGQNVTFRCDPISEHNRLYWYRQTLGQGPEFLTYFQNEAQLEKSRLLSDRFSAERPKGSFSTLEIQRTEQGDSAMYLCASSFAGNEKLFFGSGTQLSVL.

The rearrangement joins TRBV5-1 to TRBJ2-2; D gene uncertain. Trimming stripped 6 bases from V and 1 base from J, with 10 bases between. This CDR3 comprises 14 residues. Germline V gives CDR1 SGHRS, CDR2 YFSETQ. CDR3 coding DNA: TGCGCCAGCATGGGAACCCTGAACACCGGGGAGCTGTTTTTT. This translates into CASMGTLNTGELFF.

The V call is TRBV11-2, the J call TRBJ2-3, with TRBD2 identical over 8 bases. The V gene end was trimmed by 2 bases and the J gene end by 5 bases; junction bases not matched to a gene: 9. The germline V gene has CDR1 SGHAT and CDR2 FQNNGV. The CDR3 contains 16 residues. The CDR3 sequence is CASSLRRAGEIDTQYF. The CDR3 region has the DNA TGTGCCAGCAGCTTAAGACGAGCGGGGGAAATAGATACGCAGTATTTT.

This clone has a single count. The chain combines TRBV24-1 with TRBJ1-5; TRBD1 is a possible D gene (6 bases). CDR1 and CDR2 from the germline V gene are KGHDR and SFDVKD. The V end lost 7 bases, the J end lost 3 bases, and 12 bases lay between the germline ends. This CDR3 region has 14 residues. DNA of the CDR3: TGTGCCACCAGGGGGGCCCACCCCAATCAGCCCCAGCATTTT. It encodes CATRGAHPNQPQHF.

This chain joins TRBV7-3 and TRBJ2-6; 8 bases fit TRBD1. V gave up 5 bases and J gave up 0 bases; unmatched junction bases: 12. The germline CDR1 and CDR2 sequences are SGHTA and FQGTGA. The CDR3 is made up of 19 amino acids. The CDR3 is CASSRRTGISSSGANVLTF. CDR3 sequence (DNA): TGTGCCAGCAGCAGGCGGACAGGGATTTCGAGCTCTGGGGCCAACGTCCTGACTTTC. The whole variable domain, filled in from reference TRBV7-3 and TRBJ2-6, reads GAGVSQTPSNKVTEKGKYVELRCDPISGHTALYWYRQSLGQGPEFLIYFQGTGAADDSGLPNDRFFAVRPEGSVSTLKIQRTERGDSAVYLCASSRRTGISSSGANVLTFGAGSRLTVL.

The chain links TRBV6-5 to TRBJ1-6, with D possibly TRBD1 on 6 matching bases. This CDR3 has 15 residues. CDR1 is MNHEY and CDR2 is SVGAGI in the germline V gene. V was cut by 2 bases and J by 4 bases, with 9 bases left in between. CDR3: CASSYEGGYNSPLHF. In nucleotides, the CDR3 is TGTGCCAGCAGTTACGAAGGGGGGTATAATTCACCCCTCCACTTT.